This is a list of T cell receptor beta chains from one sample in a study of OX40 agonist ivuxolimab in advanced cancers. TCRdb's table, derived via immunoSEQ multiplex PCR, lists solely in-frame clones and lacks some. The sample yields tens of thousands of clones, 70% to 90% seen once. Material: CD4+ or CD8+ T cells sorted from blood, obtained in a trial of the OX40 agonist ivuxolimab. The receptors were sampled from an adult with an advanced solid tumor such as melanoma, head and neck, liver or kidney cancer. Both conserved end residues are trimmed from each CDR3. A D gene is named only where the DNA matches it firmly.

d_gene	j_gene	len	v_gene	CDR3aa
TRBD1	TRBJ2-7	12	TRBV7-6	ASSWTGGSYEQY
TRBD2	TRBJ2-1	15	TRBV2	ASSASGRPGSYNEQF
NA	TRBJ2-3	11	TRBV10-3	ATGAGSTDTQY
NA	TRBJ2-3	13	TRBV9	ASSSSATQADTQY
TRBD2	TRBJ2-3	14	TRBV5-1	ASSGGLAGVADTQY
TRBD1	TRBJ2-2	13	TRBV6-6	ASSLTQGASGELF
NA	TRBJ1-5	10	TRBV28	ASRPMAQPQH
NA	TRBJ2-2	11	TRBV11-2	ASSLSRAGELF
TRBD2	NA	11	TRBV2	ASSRLAGDEQY
NA	TRBJ2-5	9	TRBV23-1	ASPPNKTQY
NA	TRBJ1-1	10	TRBV6-5	ASSSSDTEAF
NA	TRBJ2-3	11	TRBV9	ASSVGSEDTQY
NA	TRBJ2-7	12	TRBV11-2	ASSLVERTYEQY
NA	TRBJ1-5	13	TRBV7-9	ASSLAEHSNQPQH
TRBD1	TRBJ2-1	13	TRBV27	ASSHRQGAYNEQF
TRBD2	TRBJ2-5	12	TRBV7-9	ASTRAGGQETQY
NA	TRBJ2-6	15	TRBV4-2	ASSQDHRASGANVLT
TRBD1	TRBJ2-2	12	TRBV11-2	ASSRDRVTGELF
NA	TRBJ2-6	14	TRBV4-1	ASSQEAGGGANVLT
NA	TRBJ2-5	14	TRBV11-2	ASSQPGHQASETQY
NA	TRBJ2-5	12	TRBV27	ASSPRHIQETQY
NA	TRBJ1-1	12	TRBV4-1	ASSQLVVFAEAF
NA	TRBJ2-1	12	TRBV9	ASNPGGPYNEQF
TRBD1	NA	12	TRBV10-3	AISEHDRGYEQY
NA	TRBJ1-2	11	TRBV19	ASSRGANYGYT
TRBD1	TRBJ2-1	16	TRBV5-1	ASSLTPQGVVGYNEQF
NA	TRBJ1-2	11	TRBV30	AWSVLSGRGYT
NA	TRBJ2-7	12	TRBV9	ASSPQTVPYEQY
TRBD1	TRBJ2-7	13	TRBV28	ASRRRDRGSYEQY
TRBD1	TRBJ1-6	14	TRBV6-6	ASRSILDRDASPLH
TRBD2	TRBJ2-3	14	TRBV19	ASSTRLAGVADTQY
NA	TRBJ1-5	12	TRBV5-4	ASSLEGADQPQH
NA	TRBJ1-2	13	TRBV19	ASSTRTGLNCGYT
NA	TRBJ1-3	12	TRBV7-2	ASSLGPSGNTIY
NA	TRBJ1-5	13	TRBV12-5	ASGLVGPVRKPQH
TRBD1	TRBJ2-7	14	TRBV18	ASSRRTGGSLYEQY
NA	TRBJ1-5	10	TRBV7-9	ASSPGSQPQH
TRBD1	TRBJ1-4	12	TRBV19	ASSSQGAREKLF
NA	TRBJ2-7	10	TRBV9	ASGRQGGEQY
NA	TRBJ1-5	12	TRBV5-6	ASSLAQGRQPQH
TRBD1	TRBJ1-2	12	TRBV11-3	ASTPTGGNYGYT
TRBD2	TRBJ2-7	14	TRBV4-2	ASSQEDSGSPYEQY
NA	TRBJ1-4	11	TRBV6-1	ASARAVGEKLF
NA	TRBJ1-1	9	TRBV20-1	SARSSRDGF
NA	TRBJ2-1	15	TRBV4-1	ASSQTAGGISYNEQF
NA	TRBJ2-7	11	TRBV28	ASSLGSTYEQY
NA	TRBJ1-1	14	TRBV27	ASSLTVGGSSTEAF
NA	TRBJ1-3	12	TRBV28	ASSHKGTGNTIY
NA	TRBJ1-2	12	TRBV2	ASSVTGLTYGYT
NA	TRBJ1-2	14	TRBV4-1	ASSQDSTREYYGYT
NA	TRBJ1-5	17	TRBV28	ASTLRRWTIKESNQPQH
TRBD1	TRBJ1-1	9	TRBV28	ASRQGLEAF